The 30 T cell receptor beta chains given below trace back to one sample, sequenced in a study of T cells of healthy individuals. In TCRdb, the 5' RACE reads were re-called with MiXCR into one record per CDR3 protein. The repertoire includes about 60,000 distinct CDR3 sequences, about 17% of them detected once, and around 4.5% sits in the top ten. All receptors derive from a human donor in good health.

This clonotype was counted only a few times. The rearrangement joins TRBV3-1 to TRBJ2-7; 10 nucleotides match TRBD1. The CDR3 is 14 residues long. The ends lost 1 base at V and 3 bases at J; junction bases unmatched: 0. Germline V lookup: CDR1 LGHDT, CDR2 YNNKEL (reference sequence). This chain's CDR3 is CASSQGDRGYEQYF. Written as DNA, the CDR3 is TGTGCCAGCAGCCAAGGGGACAGGGGCTACGAGCAGTACTTC.

The chain recombines TRBV12-3 or TRBV12-4 with TRBJ1-6; possibly TRBD1 for D (5 bases). Trimming removed 3 bases at V and 9 bases at J, with 15 bases between. The CDR3 covers 15 residues. CDR3 residues: CASSFDGAGVSPLHF. The CDR3 DNA sequence: TGTGCCAGCAGTTTTGACGGGGCTGGAGTTTCACCCCTCCACTTT.

This clonotype was seen repeatedly, ten times or more. The rearrangement joins TRBV30 to TRBJ2-5; 7 bases align to TRBD1. The ends lost 4 bases at V and 5 bases at J; junction bases unmatched: 10. In germline, CDR1 is GTSNPN, CDR2 SVGIG (reference sequence). There are 14 residues in the CDR3. In nucleotides, the CDR3 is TGTGCCTGGACCCGAACAGGGGTTCGGGAGACCCAGTACTTC. It codes for CAWTRTGVRETQYF.

This clonotype appeared many times. The rearrangement links TRBV29-1 to TRBJ2-7; TRBD1 aligns across 11 bases. The V gene end was trimmed by 7 bases and the J gene end by 3 bases; junction bases not matched to a gene: 5. Germline V lookup: CDR1 SQVTM, CDR2 ANQGSEA. There are 13 residues in the CDR3. CDR3 nucleotide sequence: TGCAGCGGCACCGGGACAGGGGGCTACGAGCAGTACTTC. Protein sequence: CSGTGTGGYEQYF.

The chain employs TRBV7-6 and TRBJ2-7; D possibly corresponds to TRBD2 (6 bases). Trimming stripped 8 bases from V and 3 bases from J, with 11 bases between. The CDR3 has 12 residues. CDR1 is SGHVS and CDR2 is FNYEAQ in the germline V gene. In nucleotides, the CDR3 is TGTGCCAGCTCGGACGGGAGCTACGAGCAGTACTTC. Translated, it gives CASSDGSYEQYF.

A few counts support this clonotype. The J gene is TRBJ2-3, the V gene TRBV20-1; 8 nucleotides align to TRBD2. Germline assignment: CDR1 DFQATT and CDR2 SNEGSKA (reference sequence). V lost 1 base, J lost 2 bases, and 14 bases stayed unmatched. This CDR3 region has 18 residues. The DNA of the CDR3 is TGCAGTGCTAGAGGTCGACCTCGAGCGGGGGCCATCACAGATACGCAGTATTTT. Translated: CSARGRPRAGAITDTQYF.

This chain links TRBV6-2 or TRBV6-3 with TRBJ1-1; TRBD1 agrees at 7 bases. The CDR3 runs 15 residues. Germline CDR1 MNHEY, CDR2 SVGEGT. V lost 5 bases, J lost 5 bases, and 11 bases stayed unmatched. The CDR3 spells CASSRQGLWGTEAFF. The CDR3 DNA reads as TGTGCCAGCAGTCGACAGGGACTTTGGGGGACTGAAGCTTTCTTT.

The chain uses TRBV18 and TRBJ2-6, with D uncertain. V dropped 3 bases and J dropped 0 bases, with 6 bases sitting between them. CDR1 KGHSH and CDR2 LQKENI come from the germline V gene. The CDR3 totals 15 residues. CDR3 in DNA: TGTGCCAGCTCACCTACCGGCTCTGGGGCCAACGTCCTGACTTTC. Protein: CASSPTGSGANVLTF.

The rearrangement uses TRBV6-5 and TRBJ1-2; D is unclear. Trimming took 2 bases from V and 0 from J, leaving 1 base between them. Germline CDR1 and CDR2: MNHEY and SVGAGI. This CDR3 is built from 12 residues. The CDR3 DNA follows: TGTGCCAGCAGTTACGCTAACTATGGCTACACCTTC. Amino acids: CASSYANYGYTF.

This clonotype was detected ten times or more. The V call is TRBV10-3, the J call TRBJ2-7; 7 nucleotides line up with TRBD1. CDR1 is ENHRY, CDR2 SYGVKD, per germline. V was pared by 6 bases and J by 4 bases, with 6 bases of the junction left unmatched. The CDR3 is 13 residues long. The CDR3: CAIRRDRWYEQYF. The CDR3 coding sequence is TGTGCCATCAGAAGGGACAGATGGTACGAGCAGTACTTC.

This clonotype was recorded many times. The chain links TRBV7-3 to TRBJ2-1, with no clear D. The V gene lost 1 base and the J gene lost 7 bases, with 8 bases spanning the gap. CDR1 is SGHTA and CDR2 is FQGTGA in the germline V gene. CDR3 length: 13 residues. CDR3 bases: TGTGCCAGCAGCTTAAAGGCTGAGAATGAGCAGTTCTTC. Translation: CASSLKAENEQFF. Full variable domain (outside the CDR3, taken from reference TRBV7-3 and TRBJ2-1): GAGVSQTPSNKVTEKGKYVELRCDPISGHTALYWYRQSLGQGPEFLIYFQGTGAADDSGLPNDRFFAVRPEGSVSTLKIQRTERGDSAVYLCASSLKAENEQFFGPGTRLTVL.

CDR3 in amino acids: CSAGRAPTYEQYF. Written as DNA, the CDR3 is TGCAGTGCGGGACGTGCGCCAACCTACGAGCAGTACTTC. The chain recombines TRBV20-1 with TRBJ2-7, with D tentatively TRBD1 or TRBD2 (5 bases each). Germline CDR1 reads DFQATT; CDR2 reads SNEGSKA (reference sequence). V was pared by 6 bases and J by 2 bases, with 14 bases between. CDR3 size: 13 residues.

This clonotype was picked up many times. The chain employs TRBV10-3 and TRBJ2-7; no definite D call. CDR1 is ENHRY and CDR2 is SYGVKD in the germline V gene. The CDR3 totals 12 residues. Trimming removed 4 bases at V and 4 bases at J, with 8 bases between. The CDR3 here is CAISAQAYEQYF. The CDR3 bases are TGTGCCATCAGTGCCCAAGCGTACGAGCAGTACTTC.

This chain links TRBV28 with TRBJ1-4, with D maybe TRBD1 (6 bases). The CDR3 spans 14 residues. The V gene lost 5 bases and the J gene lost 8 bases, with 15 bases spanning the gap. The germline V gene has CDR1 MDHEN and CDR2 SYDVKM. The CDR3: CASSTRGLGEKLFF. The CDR3 DNA reads TGTGCCAGCAGTACAAGGGGGTTGGGGGAAAAACTGTTTTTT.

This clonotype was counted many times. The rearrangement links TRBV10-3 to TRBJ2-1; D possibly corresponds to TRBD1 (5 bases). Trimming left V 3 bases short and J 7 bases short, with 13 bases between. CDR3 length equals 14 residues. CDR1 ENHRY and CDR2 SYGVKD come from the germline V gene. CDR3 nucleotide sequence: TGTGCCATCAGTGAATTGGCCCAGGGAAATGAGCAGTTCTTC. Its protein product is CAISELAQGNEQFF.

This clonotype was seen a few times. V and J are TRBV20-1 and TRBJ2-5; D not certain. V lost 5 bases, J lost 4 bases, and 8 bases lay in between. CDR1 and CDR2 from the germline V gene are DFQATT and SNEGSKA (reference sequence). CDR3 length equals 11 residues. The CDR3 nucleotides are TGCAGTGCTGGCCCAGGAGAGACCCAGTACTTC. Translated, it gives CSAGPGETQYF.

There are many counts of this clonotype. The rearrangement uses TRBV6-5 and TRBJ1-3, with D uncertain. Germline V gene data show CDR1 as MNHEY and CDR2 as SVGAGI. Trimming took off 6 bases at V and 0 bases at J, with 6 bases between the two ends. The CDR3 is 13 amino acids. The CDR3 sequence is CASSGPSGNTIYF. The CDR3 coding sequence is TGTGCCAGCAGCGGTCCCTCTGGAAACACCATATATTTT.

In this sample, this clonotype turned up many times. The rearrangement links TRBV20-1 to TRBJ1-1; 9 positions match TRBD1. The V segment lost 0 bases and the J segment 4 bases; nucleotides outside the gene matches: 3. There are 14 residues in the CDR3. From germline, CDR1 is DFQATT and CDR2 SNEGSKA (reference sequence). The CDR3 nucleotides read TGCAGTGCTAGAGATGGGACAGGGAGCACTGAAGCTTTCTTT. Its protein product is CSARDGTGSTEAFF.

The table lists this clonotype with many counts. The chain joins TRBV20-1 to TRBJ1-2; D remains unclear. The CDR3 sequence is 10 residues long. V gave up 0 bases and J gave up 8 bases, with 4 bases separating them. Germline V gives CDR1 DFQATT, CDR2 SNEGSKA (reference sequence). In DNA, the CDR3 is TGCAGTGCTAGAGAGGCCGGCTACACCTTC. Translation gives CSAREAGYTF.

This clonotype came up many times. V is TRBV12-3 or TRBV12-4 and J is TRBJ1-4, with D unresolved. The CDR3 is 12 residues long. V was clipped by 5 bases and J by 13 bases, with 14 bases between them. The CDR3 DNA reads as TGTGCCAGCAGTCCCGCGTCCCGAGGACTGTTTTTT. Amino acids: CASSPASRGLFF.

At least ten counts were recorded for this clonotype. V is TRBV10-3 and J is TRBJ1-5; D ambiguous. V lost 6 bases and J lost 2, with 11 bases in between. The germline V gene has CDR1 ENHRY and CDR2 SYGVKD. CDR3 length: 14 amino acids. This CDR3 is CAIRSDQGNQPQHF. As DNA, the CDR3 is TGTGCCATCAGGTCTGACCAGGGCAATCAGCCCCAGCATTTT.

Concerning this clonotype: Being one base from a much bigger clone, this may be a read error. This rearrangement joins TRBV5-6 to TRBJ1-2; D is perhaps TRBD1 (5 bases). Germline V gene sequence: CDR1 SGHDT, CDR2 YYEEEE. This CDR3 region has 15 residues. V shed 0 bases and J shed 9 bases, with 18 bases lying between them. The CDR3 nucleotides are TGTGCCAGCAGCTTGGCCCGGGACCTTGGAGGGTGCTACACCTTC. The encoded protein is CASSLARDLGGCYTF. The full variable domain, completed using reference TRBV5-6 and TRBJ1-2, is DAGVTQSPTHLIKTRGQQVTLRCSPKSGHDTVSWYQQALGQGPQFIFQYYEEEERQRGNFPDRFSGHQFPNYSSELNVNALLLGDSALYLCASSLARDLGGCYTFGSGTRLTVV.

This clonotype was counted only a few times. The chain links TRBV27 to TRBJ2-3; 13 nucleotides agree with TRBD2. From germline, CDR1 is MNHEY and CDR2 SMNVEV (reference sequence). The CDR3 contains 17 residues. J lost 1 base, V lost 2 bases, and 3 bases had no gene match. The CDR3 DNA follows: TGTGCCAGCAGTTTAGGGACTAGCGGGGTGGGCACAGATACGCAGTATTTT. Translated, it gives CASSLGTSGVGTDTQYF.

The chain combines TRBV5-1 with TRBJ2-2; the D gene is possibly TRBD1 (5 bases). Germline V gene lookup returns CDR1 SGHRS and CDR2 YFSETQ. The CDR3 has 14 residues. In DNA form, the CDR3 reads TGCGCTACCACCCCGCGAAGGGGCACCGGGGAGCTGTTTTTT. The encoded protein is CATTPRRGTGELFF.

The chain employs TRBV20-1 and TRBJ2-7, with 12 positions matching TRBD1. From germline, CDR1 is DFQATT and CDR2 SNEGSKA (reference sequence). This CDR3 is 13 amino acids long. J lost 5 bases, V lost 6 bases, and 5 bases had no gene match. The CDR3, as DNA: TGCAGTGCCCGGGACAGGGGGCTCCACGAGCAGTACTTC. Its translation: CSARDRGLHEQYF.

In its sample, this clonotype was seen many times. The chain is built from TRBV12-3 or TRBV12-4 and TRBJ1-1; no definite D call. The germline V and J ends were trimmed by 0 bases and 3 bases, with 2 bases remaining between them. This CDR3 has 12 amino acids. The CDR3: CASSLADTEAFF. The CDR3 DNA is TGTGCCAGCAGTTTAGCCGACACTGAAGCTTTCTTT.

The rearrangement joins TRBV21-1 to TRBJ2-3; the D call in the table, TRBD1, was not verified against the DNA. TRBV21-1 is assigned pseudogene status. The CDR3 is made up of 18 amino acids. The CDR3 DNA follows: TGTGCCAGCAGCCCTAGCGCAGGGGGCGTACAGGCCACAGATACGCAGTATTTT. This gives the protein CASSPSAGGVQATDTQYF.

V gene TRBV27 combines with J gene TRBJ2-1; TRBD2 might be the D (6 bases). There are 12 residues in the CDR3. V was trimmed by 5 bases and J by 10 bases, leaving 12 bases between them. Germline-derived CDR1 and CDR2 are MNHEY and SMNVEV (reference sequence). In nucleotides, the CDR3 is TGTGCCAGCAGTCTTAGTGGAGGGGAGCAGTTCTTC. This gives the protein CASSLSGGEQFF.

This clonotype was counted at least ten times. The rearrangement joins TRBV19 to TRBJ2-2; D possibly matches TRBD1 or TRBD2 (5 bases each). The CDR3 sequence is 13 residues long. Trimming pared 0 bases from V and 6 bases from J, leaving 5 bases between. Germline values: CDR1 LNHDA, CDR2 SQIVND (reference sequence). In DNA form, the CDR3 reads TGTGCCAGTAGTATAGAGGGGGCCGGGGAGCTGTTTTTT. This gives the protein CASSIEGAGELFF.

This clonotype showed up many times. The chain links TRBV5-1 to TRBJ2-2, with D uncertain. Per germline, CDR1 SGHRS and CDR2 YFSETQ. The CDR3 runs 13 residues. The V end lost 2 bases, the J end lost 7 bases, and 9 bases lay between the germline ends. CDR3 DNA sequence: TGCGCCAGCAGCTTTAATGGTGACGGGGAGCTGTTTTTT. This translates into CASSFNGDGELFF.